Following are 4 T cell receptor beta chains from one sample sequenced in a study of identifying expanded T cells in peripheral blood. Assay used: immunoSEQ multiplex PCR; TCRdb lists only in-frame clones, some missing. The data hold about 100,000 clones, with around 90% observed a single time. Sequenced material: blood. All receptors derive from a person aged 18 to 75 in good health.

This clone was detected once. The chain couples TRBV5-1 to TRBJ2-2; 9 nucleotides agree with TRBD1. V trimming: 2 bases; J trimming: 7 bases; junction bases outside the gene matches: 3. The CDR3 spans 14 residues. Germline-derived CDR1 and CDR2 are SGHRS and YFSETQ. As DNA, the CDR3 is TGCGCCAGCAGCTTAATGACAGGGGGCGGGGAGCTGTTTTTT. As protein: CASSLMTGGGELFF.

A single count supports this clone. The gene calls are TRBV19 and TRBJ1-5, with D maybe TRBD1 (5 bases). CDR3 length: 13 residues. V was clipped by 6 bases and J by 6 bases, with 12 bases between them. The germline gives CDR1 LNHDA, CDR2 SQIVND (reference sequence). The CDR3 spells CASSGGGGQPQHF. In DNA form, the CDR3 reads TGTGCCAGTAGCGGGGGGGGAGGTCAGCCCCAGCATTTT.

This chain joins TRBV7-6 and TRBJ2-5; a possible D gene is TRBD2 (7 bases). The better agreement between TRBJ2-7 and the DNA end casts doubt on the J call. In germline, CDR1 is SGHVS, CDR2 FNYEAQ. The CDR3 loop spans 15 amino acids. The CDR3 sequence: CASSLAGGAKYEQYF. DNA of the CDR3: TGTGCCAGCAGCTTAGCGGGGGGGGCAAAATACGAGCAGTACTTC.

The chain has TRBV7-3 and TRBJ1-1; D unclear. V shed 5 bases and J shed 0 bases, with 13 bases lying between them. Germline CDR1 SGHTA, CDR2 FQGTGA. The CDR3 has 15 residues. The CDR3 sequence is CASSPPRGMNTEAFF. CDR3 DNA sequence: TGTGCCAGCAGCCCTCCCCGTGGGATGAACACTGAAGCTTTCTTT.